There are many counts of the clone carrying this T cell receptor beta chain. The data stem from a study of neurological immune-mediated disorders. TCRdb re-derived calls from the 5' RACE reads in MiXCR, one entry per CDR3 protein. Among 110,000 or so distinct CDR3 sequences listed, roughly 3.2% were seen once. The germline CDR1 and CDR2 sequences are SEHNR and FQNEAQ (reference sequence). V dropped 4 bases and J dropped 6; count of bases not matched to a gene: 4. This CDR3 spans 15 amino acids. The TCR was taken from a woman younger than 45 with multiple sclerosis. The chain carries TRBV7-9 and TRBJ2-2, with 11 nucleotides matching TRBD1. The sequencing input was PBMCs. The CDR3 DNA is TGTGCCAGCAGCTCCCGGGACAGGGGGGCCGGGGAGCTGTTTTTT. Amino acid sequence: CASSSRDRGAGELFF.